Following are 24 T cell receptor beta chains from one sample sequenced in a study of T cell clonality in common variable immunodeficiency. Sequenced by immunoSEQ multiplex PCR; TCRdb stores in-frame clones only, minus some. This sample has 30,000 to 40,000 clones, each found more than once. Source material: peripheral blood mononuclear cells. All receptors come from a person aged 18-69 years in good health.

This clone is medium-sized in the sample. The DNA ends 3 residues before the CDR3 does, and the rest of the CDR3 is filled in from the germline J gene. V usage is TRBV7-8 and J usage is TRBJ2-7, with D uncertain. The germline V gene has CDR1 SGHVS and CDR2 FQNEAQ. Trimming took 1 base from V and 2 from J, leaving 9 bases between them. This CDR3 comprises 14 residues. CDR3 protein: CASSLGGGTYEQYF. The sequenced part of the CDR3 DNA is TGTGCCAGCAGCTTAGGAGGCGGAACCTACGAG.

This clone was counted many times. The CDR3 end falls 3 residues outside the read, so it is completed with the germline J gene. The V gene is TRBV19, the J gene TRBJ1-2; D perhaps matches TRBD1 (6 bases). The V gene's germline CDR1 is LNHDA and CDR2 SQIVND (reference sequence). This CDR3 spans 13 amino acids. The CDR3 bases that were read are TGTGCCAGTAGTACAGGGGACATGAGGGTC. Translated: CASSTGDMRV. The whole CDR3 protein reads CASSTGDMRVYTF.

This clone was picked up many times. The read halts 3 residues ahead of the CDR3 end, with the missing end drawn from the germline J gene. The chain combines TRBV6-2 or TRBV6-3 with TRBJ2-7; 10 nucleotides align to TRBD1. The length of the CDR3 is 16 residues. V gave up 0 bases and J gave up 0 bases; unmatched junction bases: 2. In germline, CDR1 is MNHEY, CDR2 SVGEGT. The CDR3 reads CASSYSRDRGSYEQYF. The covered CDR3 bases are TGTGCCAGCAGTTACTCGCGGGACAGGGGCTCCTACGAG.

CDR3 in amino acids: CASSPSYWDRPQETQYF. The covered CDR3 bases are TGTGCCAGTAGTCCCTCCTACTGGGACAGGCCACAAGAGACG. The chain recombines TRBV19 with TRBJ2-3; TRBD1 agrees at 8 bases. Read sequence stops 3 residues before the CDR3 end, and the germline J gene provides the missing end. The CDR3 totals 17 residues. Germline-derived CDR1 and CDR2 are LNHDA and SQIVND (reference sequence).

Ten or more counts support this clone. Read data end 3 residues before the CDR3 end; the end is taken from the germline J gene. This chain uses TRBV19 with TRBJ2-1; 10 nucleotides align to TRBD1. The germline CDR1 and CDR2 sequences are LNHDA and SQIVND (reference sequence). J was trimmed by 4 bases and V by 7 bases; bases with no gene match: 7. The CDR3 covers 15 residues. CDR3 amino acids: CASTSPDRGYNEQFF. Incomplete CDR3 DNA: TGTGCCAGTACCTCGCCGGACAGGGGGTACAATGAG.

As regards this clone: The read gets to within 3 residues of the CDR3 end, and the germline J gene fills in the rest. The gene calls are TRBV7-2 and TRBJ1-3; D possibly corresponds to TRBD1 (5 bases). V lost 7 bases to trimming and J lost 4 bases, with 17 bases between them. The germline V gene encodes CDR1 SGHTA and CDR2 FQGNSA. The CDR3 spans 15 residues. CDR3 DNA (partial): TGTGCCAGCACCCAAGGTCGGGGGTCCGGAAACACC. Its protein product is CASTQGRGSGNT. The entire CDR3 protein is CASTQGRGSGNTIYF.

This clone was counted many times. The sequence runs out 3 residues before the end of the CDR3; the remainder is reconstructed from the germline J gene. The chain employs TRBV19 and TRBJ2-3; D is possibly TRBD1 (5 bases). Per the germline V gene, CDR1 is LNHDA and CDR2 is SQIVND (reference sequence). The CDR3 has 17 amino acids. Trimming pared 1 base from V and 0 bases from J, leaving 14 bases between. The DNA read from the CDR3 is TGTGCCAGTAGTATAGGCCCCGACAGTTATAGCACAGATACG. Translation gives CASSIGPDSYSTDT. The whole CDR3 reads CASSIGPDSYSTDTQYF.

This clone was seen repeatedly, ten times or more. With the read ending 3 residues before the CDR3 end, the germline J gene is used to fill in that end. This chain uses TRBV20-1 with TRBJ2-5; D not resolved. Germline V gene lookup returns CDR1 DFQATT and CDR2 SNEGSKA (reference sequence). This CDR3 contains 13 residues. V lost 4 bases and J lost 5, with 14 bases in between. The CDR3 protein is CSATLEPLETQYF. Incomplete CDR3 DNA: TGCAGTGCTACCTTAGAACCCCTGGAGACC.

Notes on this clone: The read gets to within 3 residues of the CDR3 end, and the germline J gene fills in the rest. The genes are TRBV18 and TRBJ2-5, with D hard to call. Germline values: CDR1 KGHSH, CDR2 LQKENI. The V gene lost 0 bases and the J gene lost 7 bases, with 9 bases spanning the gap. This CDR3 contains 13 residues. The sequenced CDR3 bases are TGTGCCAGCTCACCACCTCAGGATGTGACC. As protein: CASSPPQDVT. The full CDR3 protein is CASSPPQDVTQYF. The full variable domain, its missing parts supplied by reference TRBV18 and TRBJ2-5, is NAGVMQNPRHLVRRRGQEARLRCSPMKGHSHVYWYRQLPEEGLKFMVYLQKENIIDESGMPKERFSAEFPKEGPSILRIQQVVRGDSAAYFCASSPPQDVTQYFGPGTRLLVL.

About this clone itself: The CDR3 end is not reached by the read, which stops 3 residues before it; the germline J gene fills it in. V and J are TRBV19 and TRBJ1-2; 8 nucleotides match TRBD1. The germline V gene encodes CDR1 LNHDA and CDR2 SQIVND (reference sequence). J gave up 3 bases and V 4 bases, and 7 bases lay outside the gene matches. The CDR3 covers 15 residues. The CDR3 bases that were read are TGTGCCAGTAGTAGCGAACAGGGGGAGTACTATGGC. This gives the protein CASSSEQGEYYG. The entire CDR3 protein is CASSSEQGEYYGYTF. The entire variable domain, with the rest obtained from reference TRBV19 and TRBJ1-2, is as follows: DGGITQSPKYLFRKEGQNVTLSCEQNLNHDAMYWYRQDPGQGLRLIYYSQIVNDFQKGDIAEGYSVSREKKESFPLTVTSAQKNPTAFYLCASSSEQGEYYGYTFGSGTRLTVV.

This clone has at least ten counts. This chain's CDR3 is CASKLDYTDTQYF. CDR3 DNA (partial): TGTGCCAGCAAACTGGACTATACAGATACG. The chain uses TRBV6-2 or TRBV6-3 and TRBJ2-3; tentatively, D is TRBD2 (6 bases). The CDR3 extends 3 residues past the end of the read, so its final part is completed from the germline J gene. The CDR3 has 13 amino acids. The germline V gene has CDR1 MNHEY and CDR2 SVGEGT. V shed 7 bases and J shed 3 bases, with 11 bases lying between them.

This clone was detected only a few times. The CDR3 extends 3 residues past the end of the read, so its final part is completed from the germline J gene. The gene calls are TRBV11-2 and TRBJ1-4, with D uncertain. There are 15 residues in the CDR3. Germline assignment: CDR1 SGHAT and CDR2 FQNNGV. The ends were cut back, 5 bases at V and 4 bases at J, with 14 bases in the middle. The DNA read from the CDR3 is TGTGCCAGCAGCCCCCCGAGGGCTATTAATGAAAAA. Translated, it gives CASSPPRAINEK. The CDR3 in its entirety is CASSPPRAINEKLFF.

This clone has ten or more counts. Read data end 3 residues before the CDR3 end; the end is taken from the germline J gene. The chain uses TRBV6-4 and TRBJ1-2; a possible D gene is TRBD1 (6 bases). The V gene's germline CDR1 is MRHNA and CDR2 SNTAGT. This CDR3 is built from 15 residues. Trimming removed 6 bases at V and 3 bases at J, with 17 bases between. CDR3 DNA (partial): TGTGCCAGCAGAGGGGGATCCGGGCGATACTATGGC. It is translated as CASRGGSGRYYG. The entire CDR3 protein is CASRGGSGRYYGYTF.

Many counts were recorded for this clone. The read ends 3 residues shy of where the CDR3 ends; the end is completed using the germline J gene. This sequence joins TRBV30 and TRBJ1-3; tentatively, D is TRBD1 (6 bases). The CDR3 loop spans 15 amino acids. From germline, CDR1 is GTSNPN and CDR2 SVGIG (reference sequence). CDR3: CAMGGVQGPGNTIYF. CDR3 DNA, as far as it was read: TGTGCGATGGGTGGGGTACAGGGTCCTGGAAACACC.

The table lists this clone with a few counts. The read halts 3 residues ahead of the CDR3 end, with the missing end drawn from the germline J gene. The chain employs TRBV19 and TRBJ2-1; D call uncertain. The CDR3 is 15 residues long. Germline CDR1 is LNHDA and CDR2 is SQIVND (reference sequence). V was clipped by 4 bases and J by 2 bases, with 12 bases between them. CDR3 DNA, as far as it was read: TGTGCCAGTAGTACCCCTGCGGCCCCCTACAATGAG. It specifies CASSTPAAPYNE. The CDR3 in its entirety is CASSTPAAPYNEQFF.

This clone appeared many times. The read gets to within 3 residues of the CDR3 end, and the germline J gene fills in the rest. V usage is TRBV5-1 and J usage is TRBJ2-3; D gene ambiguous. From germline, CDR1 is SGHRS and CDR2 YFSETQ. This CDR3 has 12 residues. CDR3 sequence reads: CASSPQEETQYF. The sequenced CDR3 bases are TGCGCCAGCAGCCCCCAGGAAGAGACG.

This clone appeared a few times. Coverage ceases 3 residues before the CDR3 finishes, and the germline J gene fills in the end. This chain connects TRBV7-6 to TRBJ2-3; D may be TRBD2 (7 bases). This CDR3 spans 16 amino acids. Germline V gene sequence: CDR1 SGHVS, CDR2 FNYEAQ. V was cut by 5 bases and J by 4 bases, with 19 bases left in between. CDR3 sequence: CASSPRRGGVADTQYF. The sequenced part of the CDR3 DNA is TGTGCCAGCAGCCCCCGGAGGGGGGGTGTCGCAGATACG.

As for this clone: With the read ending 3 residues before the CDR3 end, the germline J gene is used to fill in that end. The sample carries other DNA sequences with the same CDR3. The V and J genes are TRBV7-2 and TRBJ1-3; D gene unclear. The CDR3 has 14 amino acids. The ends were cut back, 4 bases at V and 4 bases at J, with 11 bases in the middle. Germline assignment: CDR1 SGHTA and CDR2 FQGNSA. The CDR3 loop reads CASSWTFSGNTIYF. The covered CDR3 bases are TGTGCCAGCAGCTGGACTTTTTCGGGAAACACC.

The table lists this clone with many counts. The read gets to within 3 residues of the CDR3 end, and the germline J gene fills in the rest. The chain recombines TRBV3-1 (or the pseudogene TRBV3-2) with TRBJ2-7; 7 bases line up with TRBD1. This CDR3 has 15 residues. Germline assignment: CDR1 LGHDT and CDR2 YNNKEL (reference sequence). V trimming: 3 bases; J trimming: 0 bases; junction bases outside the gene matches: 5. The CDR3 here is CASSQPTGPSYEQYF. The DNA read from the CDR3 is TGTGCCAGCAGCCAGCCGACAGGGCCCTCCTACGAG.

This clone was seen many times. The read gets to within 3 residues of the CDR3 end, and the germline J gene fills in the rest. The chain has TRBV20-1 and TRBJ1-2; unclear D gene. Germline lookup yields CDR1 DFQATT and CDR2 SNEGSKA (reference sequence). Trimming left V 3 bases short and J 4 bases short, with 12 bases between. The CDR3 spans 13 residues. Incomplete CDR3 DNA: TGCAGTGCTAGGTCCGGGGATACCTATGGC. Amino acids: CSARSGDTYG. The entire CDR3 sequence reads CSARSGDTYGYTF.

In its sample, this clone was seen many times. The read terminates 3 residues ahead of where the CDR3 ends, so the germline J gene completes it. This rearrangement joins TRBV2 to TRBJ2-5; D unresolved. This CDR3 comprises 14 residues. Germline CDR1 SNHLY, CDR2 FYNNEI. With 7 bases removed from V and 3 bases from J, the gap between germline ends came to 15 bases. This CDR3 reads CASKFEPAEETQYF. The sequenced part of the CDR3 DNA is TGTGCCAGCAAATTTGAGCCGGCGGAAGAGACC.

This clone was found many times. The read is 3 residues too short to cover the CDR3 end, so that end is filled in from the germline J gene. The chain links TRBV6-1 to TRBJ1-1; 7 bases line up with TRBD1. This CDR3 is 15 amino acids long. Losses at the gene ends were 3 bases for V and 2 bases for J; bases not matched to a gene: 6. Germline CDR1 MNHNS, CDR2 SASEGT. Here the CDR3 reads CASSDWTGGNTEAFF. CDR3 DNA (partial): TGTGCCAGCAGTGATTGGACAGGCGGAAACACTGAA.

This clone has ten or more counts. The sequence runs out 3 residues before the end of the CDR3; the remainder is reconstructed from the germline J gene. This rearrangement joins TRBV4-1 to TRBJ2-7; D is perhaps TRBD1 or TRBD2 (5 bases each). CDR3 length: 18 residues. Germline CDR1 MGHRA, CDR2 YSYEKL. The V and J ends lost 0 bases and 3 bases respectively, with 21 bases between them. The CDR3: CASSQEFRGAGYNYEQYF. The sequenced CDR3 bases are TGCGCCAGCAGCCAAGAGTTCCGAGGGGCAGGGTACAACTACGAG.

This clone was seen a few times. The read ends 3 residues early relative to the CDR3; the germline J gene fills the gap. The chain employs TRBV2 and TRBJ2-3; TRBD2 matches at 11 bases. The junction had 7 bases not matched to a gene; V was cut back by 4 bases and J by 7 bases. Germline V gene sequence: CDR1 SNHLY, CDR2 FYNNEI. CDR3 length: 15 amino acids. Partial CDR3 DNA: TGTGCCAGCAGTGGGGGTAGCGGGGGGGGAAATACG. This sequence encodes CASSGGSGGGNT. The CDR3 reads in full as CASSGGSGGGNTQYF.